These 9 T cell receptor beta chains came from one sample sequenced in a study of regulatory T cells in long-lasting Graves disease. Sequencing libraries for TCR beta were prepared with iRepertoire HTBI primers and Arm-PCR of CDR3 regions. Via MiXCR, TCRdb re-called the multiplex PCR reads, giving one row per CDR3 protein. The data contain roughly 610,000 distinct CDR3 sequences, about 16% of them singletons. Noted time point: newly diagnosed GD, antithyroid drugs for less than 3 months. After RNA was extracted from PBMCs, the TCR library was made from it. These same data were also listed under a study on T cells in Graves' hyperthyroidism and ophthalmopathy.

The source was peripheral blood mononuclear cells (PBMCs), collected at new diagnosis, from a patient treated with antithyroid drugs. The receptors derive from a man younger than 30 with Graves disease.

The table lists this clonotype with a few counts. The DNA of the CDR3 is TGTGCCAGCAGCCGACAGTACACTGAAGCTTTCTTT. It codes for CASSRQYTEAFF. The rearrangement links TRBV7-9 to TRBJ1-1, with D possibly TRBD1 on 5 matching bases. The CDR3 extends over 12 amino acids. The germline V and J ends were trimmed by 5 bases and 3 bases, with 7 bases remaining between them. CDR1 and CDR2 (germline): SEHNR, FQNEAQ (reference sequence). Using reference TRBV7-9 and TRBJ1-1 for the parts outside the CDR3, the full variable domain is DTGVSQNPRHKITKRGQNVTFRCDPISEHNRLYWYRQTLGQGPEFLTYFQNEAQLEKSRLLSDRFSAERPKGSFSTLEIQRTEQGDSAMYLCASSRQYTEAFFGQGTRLTVV.

This clonotype was counted between two and nine times. The chain is built from TRBV6-1 and TRBJ2-7; possibly TRBD2 for D (6 bases). This CDR3 region has 13 residues. Trimming removed 10 bases at V and 6 bases at J, with 19 bases between. CDR1 MNHNS and CDR2 SASEGT come from the germline V gene. Here the CDR3 DNA reads TGTGCCATCAAGGAGGGTGGGCCCTCCGAGCAGTACTTC. This codes for CAIKEGGPSEQYF.

The chain recombines TRBV9 with TRBJ2-1; 7 bases map to TRBD1. CDR3 length: 16 residues. After removal of 1 base from V and 6 bases from J, the junction contained 10 bases not matched to a gene. Germline CDR1 reads SGDLS; CDR2 reads YYNGEE. The chain's CDR3 is CASSVSGQVGPNEQFF. CDR3 bases: TGTGCCAGCAGCGTAAGCGGACAGGTGGGACCCAATGAGCAGTTCTTC. Using reference TRBV9 and TRBJ2-1 for the parts outside the CDR3, the full variable domain is DSGVTQTPKHLITATGQRVTLRCSPRSGDLSVYWYQQSLDQGLQFLIQYYNGEERAKGNILERFSAQQFPDLHSELNLSSLELGDSALYFCASSVSGQVGPNEQFFGPGTRLTVL.

Ten or more counts support this clonotype. J is TRBJ2-1 and V is TRBV20-1; 7 bases are shared with TRBD2. The CDR3 contains 15 residues. Unmatched junction bases numbered 7, after V lost 0 bases and J lost 5 bases. CDR1 is DFQATT and CDR2 is SNEGSKA in the germline V gene (reference sequence). The CDR3 bases are TGCAGTGCTAGAGATCTGCGGGGGATGAACAATGAGCAGTTCTTC. It codes for CSARDLRGMNNEQFF.

This clonotype has more than one count but fewer than ten. The rearrangement joins TRBV19 to TRBJ1-5; possible D gene TRBD1, 6 bases. The germline V gene has CDR1 LNHDA and CDR2 SQIVND (reference sequence). CDR3 length: 13 amino acids. Trimming removed 2 bases at V and 15 bases at J, with 17 bases between. This chain's CDR3 is CASSIHPGDVRHF. CDR3 coding DNA: TGTGCCAGTAGTATACACCCAGGGGACGTCCGGCATTTT.

This clonotype was seen ten or more times. V is TRBV7-6 and J is TRBJ1-2, with a weak D call TRBD1 (6 bases). The CDR3 length is 15 residues. Trimming stripped 5 bases from V and 8 bases from J, with 21 bases between. Germline loops: CDR1 SGHVS, CDR2 FNYEAQ. CDR3: CASSRTAPGVEGYTF. DNA for the CDR3: TGTGCCAGCAGCCGGACCGCGCCAGGGGTAGAAGGCTACACCTTC.

This clonotype was picked up many times. The rearrangement joins TRBV3-1 to TRBJ2-5; D ambiguous. This CDR3 region has 13 residues. V lost 0 bases to trimming and J lost 4 bases, with 6 bases between them. Germline V CDR1 and CDR2: LGHDT, YNNKEL (reference sequence). CDR3 loop: CASSQDTAETQYF. CDR3 nucleotides: TGTGCCAGCAGCCAAGACACGGCAGAGACCCAGTACTTC.

J is TRBJ1-2 and V is TRBV20-1; D not resolved. CDR1 DFQATT and CDR2 SNEGSKA come from the germline V gene (reference sequence). V lost 1 base and J lost 6, with 3 bases in between. The CDR3 is 10 amino acids. CDR3 DNA: TGCAGTGCTAGAGCAGATGGCTACACCTTC. Protein: CSARADGYTF.

The chain employs TRBV12-3 or TRBV12-4 and TRBJ2-2; TRBD2 agrees at 7 bases. This CDR3 spans 14 amino acids. V lost 2 bases and J lost 4; bases outside the gene matches: 1. The CDR3 DNA reads as TGTGCCAGCAGTTTATGGACTAGCACCGGGGAGCTGTTTTTT. This translates into CASSLWTSTGELFF.